The 27 T cell receptor beta chains reported below all come from one sample, sequenced in a study of shared clonotypes between healthy human individuals. Naive CD8 populations comprised CD45RO-negative cells positively selected for CCR7, excluding terminally differentiated effector memory CD45RA+ cells. Clones were sequenced by immunoSEQ multiplex PCR, and TCRdb holds only the in-frame ones, with some missing. Here the sample spans 1.5 million to 2.5 million clones, approximately 94% being singletons. Sequencing input: naive CD8+ T cells sorted from blood. The receptors come from a man aged 18-30 years in good health.

The gene calls are TRBV6-6 and TRBJ2-7; 12 nucleotides agree with TRBD2. Per germline, CDR1 MNHNY and CDR2 SVGAGI (reference sequence). V trimming: 5 bases; J trimming: 4 bases; junction bases outside the gene matches: 6. The CDR3 has 15 amino acids. This chain's CDR3 is CASSLPTSGSYEQYF. The CDR3 nucleotides read TGTGCCAGCAGTCTACCGACTAGCGGGAGTTACGAGCAGTACTTC.

DNA for the CDR3: TGTGCCAGCAGGGACAGGGTGTTAGAAAAACTGTTTTTT. Its protein is CASRDRVLEKLFF. This sequence joins TRBV6-1 and TRBJ1-4, with 8 nucleotides matching TRBD1. Per the germline V gene, CDR1 is MNHNS and CDR2 is SASEGT. The CDR3 is 13 residues long. With 6 bases clipped from V and 8 bases from J, the junction kept 5 bases outside the gene matches.

CDR3 protein: CASSRQDRVIEQYF. CDR3 bases: TGTGCCAGCAGTCGACAGGACAGGGTGATCGAGCAGTACTTC. This rearrangement joins TRBV27 to TRBJ2-7, with 8 positions matching TRBD1. The junction had 9 bases not matched to a gene; V was cut back by 5 bases and J by 6 bases. Germline V gene sequence: CDR1 MNHEY, CDR2 SMNVEV (reference sequence). This CDR3 comprises 14 residues.

The genes are TRBV11-2 and TRBJ2-7, with D uncertain. The CDR3 covers 14 residues. The germline V gene encodes CDR1 SGHAT and CDR2 FQNNGV. The V and J ends lost 1 base and 1 base respectively, with 8 bases between them. The CDR3 bases are TGTGCCAGCAGCTTAGTTGGCAGGTCCTACGAGCAGTACTTC. Translating it yields CASSLVGRSYEQYF.

On this clone: Other DNA sequences in the same sample also yield this CDR3. DNA of the CDR3: TGTGCCAGCAGTTACGGGCAGGGGGTAGGCGAGCAGTACTTC. Protein sequence: CASSYGQGVGEQYF. The genes are TRBV6-5 and TRBJ2-7; 7 bases are shared with TRBD1. V trimming: 2 bases; J trimming: 6 bases; junction bases outside the gene matches: 7. The CDR3 totals 14 residues. Looked up from germline, CDR1 is MNHEY and CDR2 is SVGAGI.

This clone came up once. The chain couples TRBV13 to TRBJ2-7; no reliable D call. Germline V lookup: CDR1 PRHDT, CDR2 FYEKMQ (reference sequence). Trimming removed 5 bases at V and 7 bases at J, with 18 bases between. The CDR3 sequence is 14 residues long. DNA of the CDR3: TGTGCCAGCAGCGACCCCGAAAGTGGGCAGGAGCAGTACTTC. Amino acids: CASSDPESGQEQYF. Variable domain in full (rest from reference TRBV13 and TRBJ2-7): AAGVIQSPRHLIKEKRETATLKCYPIPRHDTVYWYQQGPGQDPQFLISFYEKMQSDKGSIPDRFSAQQFSDYHSELNMSSLELGDSALYFCASSDPESGQEQYFGPGTRLTVT.

The V gene is TRBV5-1, the J gene TRBJ2-1; the D gene is possibly TRBD2 (6 bases). Germline-derived CDR1 and CDR2 are SGHRS and YFSETQ. This CDR3 comprises 14 residues. The V and J ends lost 0 bases and 6 bases respectively, with 10 bases between them. This CDR3 reads CASSLGVGGNEQFF. Written as DNA, the CDR3 is TGCGCCAGCAGCTTGGGAGTCGGGGGCAATGAGCAGTTCTTC.

This clone was picked up one time. The chain employs TRBV28 and TRBJ1-2; D not resolved. The CDR3 has 15 amino acids. Trimming took off 1 base at V and 7 bases at J, with 16 bases between the two ends. Germline lookup yields CDR1 MDHEN and CDR2 SYDVKM. The CDR3 protein is CASSLSQTLLSGYTF. For the CDR3, the DNA is TGTGCCAGCAGTTTATCGCAGACTCTTCTATCTGGCTACACCTTC.

The chain couples TRBV30 to TRBJ1-1; possibly TRBD1 for D (5 bases). CDR1 GTSNPN and CDR2 SVGIG come from the germline V gene (reference sequence). This CDR3 spans 13 amino acids. Trimming left V 2 bases short and J 8 bases short, with 15 bases between. CDR3 in amino acids: CAWSSMRGIEAFF. CDR3 bases: TGTGCCTGGAGTTCCATGCGGGGGATAGAAGCTTTCTTT.

V is TRBV6-5 and J is TRBJ1-5, with a possible D match to TRBD1 (5 bases). The length of the CDR3 is 14 residues. With 7 bases removed from V and 7 bases from J, the gap between germline ends came to 17 bases. Germline V gene lookup returns CDR1 MNHEY and CDR2 SVGAGI. This CDR3 is CASMLDGGWQPQHF. Written as DNA, the CDR3 is TGTGCCAGCATGTTAGACGGGGGGTGGCAGCCCCAGCATTTT.

The rearrangement joins TRBV7-9 to TRBJ2-5; D remains unclear. V gave up 3 bases and J gave up 2 bases, with 7 bases separating them. CDR3 size: 13 residues. Germline lookup yields CDR1 SEHNR and CDR2 FQNEAQ (reference sequence). CDR3 nucleotide sequence: TGTGCCAGCAGCTTGAAGGTTCAAGAGACCCAGTACTTC. Translating gives CASSLKVQETQYF.

The CDR3 nucleotides read TGTGCCAGCAGCCCCCCCGGACGGACAAACGGCCCCAACTATGGCTACACCTTC. Its protein product is CASSPPGRTNGPNYGYTF. The chain joins TRBV7-2 to TRBJ1-2, with a possible D match to TRBD1 (5 bases). The CDR3 is made up of 18 amino acids. The germline gives CDR1 SGHTA, CDR2 FQGNSA. Trimming pared 5 bases from V and 2 bases from J, leaving 24 bases between. Combining the CDR3 with reference TRBV7-2 and TRBJ1-2 gives the whole variable domain GAGVSQSPSNKVTEKGKDVELRCDPISGHTALYWYRQSLGQGLEFLIYFQGNSAPDKSGLPSDRFSAERTGGSVSTLTIQRTQQEDSAVYLCASSPPGRTNGPNYGYTFGSGTRLTVV.

The rearrangement links TRBV4-2 to TRBJ2-3, with D perhaps matching TRBD2 (6 bases). Germline CDR1 is LGHNA and CDR2 is YNFKEQ. The CDR3 sequence is 15 residues long. Trimming took 4 bases from V and 1 from J, leaving 12 bases between them. CDR3 sequence (DNA): TGTGCCAGCAGCCGGAGGGAGGAGGGCACAGATACGCAGTATTTT. Residues: CASSRREEGTDTQYF.

This rearrangement joins TRBV6-6 to TRBJ2-7; the D gene could be TRBD1 or TRBD2 (5 bases each). This CDR3 spans 15 amino acids. V was pared by 0 bases and J by 6 bases, with 15 bases between. CDR1 is MNHNY and CDR2 is SVGAGI in the germline V gene (reference sequence). The CDR3 region has the DNA TGTGCCAGCAGTTACTCGAGGCAGGGCGGAGGCGAGCAGTACTTC. Its protein product is CASSYSRQGGGEQYF.

With respect to this clone: Being one base from a much bigger clone, this may be a read error. The same CDR3 can be traced to other DNA sequences in this sample. The rearrangement joins TRBV10-2 to TRBJ2-7; D remains unclear. Deletions cut 4 bases from V and 3 bases from J, with 1 base between. Germline V CDR1 and CDR2: WSHSY, SAAADI. The CDR3 runs to 10 residues. As DNA, the CDR3 is TGCGCCAGCAGTGGCTACGAGCAGTACTTC. Its protein is CASSGYEQYF.

This chain links TRBV11-2 with TRBJ2-7, with 7 positions matching TRBD2. Germline V gene data show CDR1 as SGHAT and CDR2 as FQNNGV. CDR3 size: 13 residues. Trimming at V came to 1 base and at J to 6 bases, leaving 3 bases not matched to a gene. DNA for the CDR3: TGTGCCAGCAGCTTAGGGGACTACTCCGAGCAGTACTTC. Protein product: CASSLGDYSEQYF.

The rearrangement uses TRBV6-1 and TRBJ1-6; 8 bases are a match to TRBD1. Germline V CDR1 and CDR2: MNHNS, SASEGT. The CDR3 is 14 amino acids. Trimming cost V 3 bases and J 8 bases; bases outside gene matches: 3. In nucleotides, the CDR3 is TGTGCCAGCAGTGAGACAGGGGAGGATTCACCCCTCCACTTT. As protein: CASSETGEDSPLHF.

This clone appeared once. This chain's CDR3 is CASSQEGLSNYEQYF. The CDR3 DNA reads as TGTGCCAGCAGCCAGGAAGGGCTTTCCAACTACGAGCAGTACTTC. The J gene is TRBJ2-7, the V gene TRBV27; D is uncertain. The CDR3 loop spans 15 amino acids. V shed 6 bases and J shed 3 bases, with 18 bases lying between them. The germline gives CDR1 MNHEY, CDR2 SMNVEV (reference sequence).

V gene TRBV5-1 combines with J gene TRBJ2-1; 11 bases fit TRBD2. V gave up 0 bases and J gave up 2 bases; unmatched junction bases: 4. This CDR3 is 17 amino acids long. Per the germline V gene, CDR1 is SGHRS and CDR2 is YFSETQ. CDR3 loop: CASSLGELAGAYNEQFF. The CDR3 DNA reads TGCGCCAGCAGCTTGGGCGAACTAGCGGGAGCCTACAATGAGCAGTTCTTC.

The V call is TRBV5-1, the J call TRBJ2-5; weak D call: TRBD2 (5 bases). Germline CDR1 reads SGHRS; CDR2 reads YFSETQ. There are 14 residues in the CDR3. The ends were cut back, 2 bases at V and 5 bases at J, with 13 bases in the middle. This chain's CDR3 is CASSLTSTGETQYF. Written as DNA, the CDR3 is TGCGCCAGCAGCTTAACTTCGACGGGGGAGACCCAGTACTTC.

The chain joins TRBV27 to TRBJ2-7; D assignment may be TRBD1 or TRBD2 (5 bases each). Germline values: CDR1 MNHEY, CDR2 SMNVEV (reference sequence). The V gene lost 5 bases and the J gene lost 0 bases, with 23 bases spanning the gap. This CDR3 has 18 amino acids. For the CDR3, the DNA is TGTGCCAGCAGTCCGATTATGGTTCAGGGTGGGGGCTCCTACGAGCAGTACTTC. Its protein is CASSPIMVQGGGSYEQYF.

The rearrangement links TRBV6-6 to TRBJ2-4, with TRBD2 as a possible D gene (5 bases). Looked up from germline, CDR1 is MNHNY and CDR2 is SVGAGI (reference sequence). Deletions cut 6 bases from V and 15 bases from J, with 18 bases between. The CDR3 totals 12 residues. The CDR3 DNA follows: TGTGCCAGCAGCACGGACTCCCGCTTGCCGTACTTC. Its translation: CASSTDSRLPYF.

V usage is TRBV27 and J usage is TRBJ1-4; D gene unclear. The CDR3 consists of 16 residues. Germline lookup yields CDR1 MNHEY and CDR2 SMNVEV (reference sequence). Trimming shortened V by 3 bases and J by 2 bases, and 13 bases separated the two germline ends. The CDR3, as DNA: TGTGCCAGCAGTTTTTCCCCCAGGCAGACTAATGAAAAACTGTTTTTT. Translated, it gives CASSFSPRQTNEKLFF.

A remark on this clone: The same CDR3 is also encoded by other DNA sequences in this sample. The V and J genes are TRBV4-1 and TRBJ2-7; the match to TRBD2 covers 13 bases. V trimming: 3 bases; J trimming: 1 base; junction bases outside the gene matches: 0. Germline V lookup: CDR1 MGHRA, CDR2 YSYEKL. This CDR3 is built from 15 residues. CDR3 coding DNA: TGCGCCAGCAGCCAGGGACTAGCGGGGTCCTACGAGCAGTACTTC. It is translated as CASSQGLAGSYEQYF.

V is TRBV11-1 and J is TRBJ2-3; D unclear. CDR3 size: 15 residues. The germline gives CDR1 SGHAT, CDR2 FQDESV (reference sequence). V was pared by 2 bases and J by 0 bases, with 9 bases between. The DNA of the CDR3 is TGTGCCAGCAGCTTACGGAAGATCAGCACAGATACGCAGTATTTT. This codes for CASSLRKISTDTQYF.

The DNA of the CDR3 is TGTGCCAGCTTAGGGGTCGGAGAGACCCAGTACTTC. This sequence encodes CASLGVGETQYF. V gene TRBV11-1 combines with J gene TRBJ2-5, with a possible D match to TRBD1 (5 bases). The CDR3 consists of 12 residues. V was trimmed by 8 bases and J by 4 bases, leaving 11 bases between them. CDR1 SGHAT and CDR2 FQDESV come from the germline V gene (reference sequence). Complete variable domain (other parts from reference TRBV11-1 and TRBJ2-5): EAEVAQSPRYKITEKSQAVAFWCDPISGHATLYWYRQILGQGPELLVQFQDESVVDDSQLPKDRFSAERLKGVDSTLKIQPAELGDSAMYLCASLGVGETQYFGPGTRLLVL.

A word on this clone: The same CDR3 arises from other DNA sequences in this sample as well. The rearrangement links TRBV6-5 to TRBJ2-7; D is possibly TRBD2 (5 bases). Germline CDR1 is MNHEY and CDR2 is SVGAGI. This CDR3 has 12 residues. Trimming cost V 5 bases and J 4 bases, with 9 bases left between them. CDR3 bases: TGTGCCAGCAGTCCTCGGGGATACGAGCAGTACTTC. This encodes CASSPRGYEQYF.